The source of this TCR beta chain is a study of blood T cell repertoires in COVID-19. Study details: Samples representing acute and convalescent COVID-19 were sourced from the United States, Italy and Spain. The analysed material was cDNA or gDNA that came from T cells, B-cell-depleted T cells, or PBMCs.

Germline loops: CDR1 SGHTS, CDR2 YDEGEE. Trimming stripped 1 base from V and 2 bases from J, with 12 bases between. This CDR3 comprises 15 residues. Assay: immunoSEQ multiplex PCR; the TCRdb copy retains only in-frame clones and omits some. The sample lists about 75,000 clones, approximately 90% seen once, with around 5.8% in the top ten. Sequencing was carried out using peripheral blood. The TCR was taken from a woman aged 50 to 65 with acute or convalescent COVID-19. The J gene is TRBJ2-5, the V gene TRBV5-8; D is possibly TRBD2 (7 bases). CDR3 sequence (DNA): TGTGCCAGCAGCTTGATGGGGGGGGCTCAAGAGACCCAGTACTTC. Encoded protein: CASSLMGGAQETQYF.